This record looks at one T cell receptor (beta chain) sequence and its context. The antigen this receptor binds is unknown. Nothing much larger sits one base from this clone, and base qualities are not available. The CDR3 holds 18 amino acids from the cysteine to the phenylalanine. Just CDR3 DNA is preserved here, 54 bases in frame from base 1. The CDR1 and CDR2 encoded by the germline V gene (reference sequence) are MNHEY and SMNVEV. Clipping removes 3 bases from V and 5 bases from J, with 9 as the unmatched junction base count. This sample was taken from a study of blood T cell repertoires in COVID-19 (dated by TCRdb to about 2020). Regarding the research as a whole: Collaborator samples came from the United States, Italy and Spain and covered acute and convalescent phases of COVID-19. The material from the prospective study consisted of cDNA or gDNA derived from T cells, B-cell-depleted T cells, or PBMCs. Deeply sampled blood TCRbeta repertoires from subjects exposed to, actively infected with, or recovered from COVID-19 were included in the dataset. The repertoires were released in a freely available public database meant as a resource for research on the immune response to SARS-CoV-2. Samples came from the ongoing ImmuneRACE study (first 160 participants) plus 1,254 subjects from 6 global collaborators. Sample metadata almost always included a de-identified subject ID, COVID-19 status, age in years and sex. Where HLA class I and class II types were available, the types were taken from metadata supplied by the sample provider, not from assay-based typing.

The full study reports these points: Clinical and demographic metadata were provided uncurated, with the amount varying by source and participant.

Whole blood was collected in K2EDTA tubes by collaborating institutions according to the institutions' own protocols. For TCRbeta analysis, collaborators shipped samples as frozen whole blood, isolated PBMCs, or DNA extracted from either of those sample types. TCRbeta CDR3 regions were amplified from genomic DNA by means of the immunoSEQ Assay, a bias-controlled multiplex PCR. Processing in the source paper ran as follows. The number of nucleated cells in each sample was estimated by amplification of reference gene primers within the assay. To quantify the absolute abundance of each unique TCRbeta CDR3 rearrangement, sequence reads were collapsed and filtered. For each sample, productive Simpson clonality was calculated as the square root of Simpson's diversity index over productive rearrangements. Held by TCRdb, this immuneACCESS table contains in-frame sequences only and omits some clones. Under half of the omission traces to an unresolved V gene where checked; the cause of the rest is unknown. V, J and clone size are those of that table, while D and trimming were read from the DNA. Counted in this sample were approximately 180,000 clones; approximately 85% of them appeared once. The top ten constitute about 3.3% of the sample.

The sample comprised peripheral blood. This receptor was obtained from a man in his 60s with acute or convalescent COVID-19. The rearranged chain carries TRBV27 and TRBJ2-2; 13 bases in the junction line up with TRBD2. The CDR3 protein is CASSFSRGLAGWTGELFF. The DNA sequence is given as TGTGCCAGCAGTTTCTCCAGGGGACTAGCGGGATGGACCGGGGAGCTGTTTTTT.